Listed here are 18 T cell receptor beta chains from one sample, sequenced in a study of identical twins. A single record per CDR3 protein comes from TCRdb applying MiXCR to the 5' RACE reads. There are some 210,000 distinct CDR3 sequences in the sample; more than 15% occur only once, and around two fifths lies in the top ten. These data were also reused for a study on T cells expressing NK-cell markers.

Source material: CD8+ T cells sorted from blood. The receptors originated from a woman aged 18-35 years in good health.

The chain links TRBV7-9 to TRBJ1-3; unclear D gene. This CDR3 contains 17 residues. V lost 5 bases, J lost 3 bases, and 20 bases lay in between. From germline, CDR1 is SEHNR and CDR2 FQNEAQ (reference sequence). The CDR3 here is CASSGYGRVGNGNTIYF. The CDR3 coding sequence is TGTGCCAGCAGCGGATACGGACGGGTGGGGAATGGAAACACCATATATTTT.

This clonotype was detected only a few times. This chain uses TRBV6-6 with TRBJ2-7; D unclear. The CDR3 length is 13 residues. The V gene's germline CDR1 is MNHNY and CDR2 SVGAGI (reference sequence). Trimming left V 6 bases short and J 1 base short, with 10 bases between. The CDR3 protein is CASSPVSSYEQYF. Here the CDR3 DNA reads TGTGCCAGCAGCCCCGTGTCTTCCTACGAGCAGTACTTC.

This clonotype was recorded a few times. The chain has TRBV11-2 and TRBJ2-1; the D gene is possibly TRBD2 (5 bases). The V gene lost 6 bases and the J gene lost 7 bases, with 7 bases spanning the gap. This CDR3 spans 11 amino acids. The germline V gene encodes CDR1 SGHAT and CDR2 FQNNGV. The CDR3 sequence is CASRERNEQFF. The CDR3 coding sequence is TGTGCCAGCAGGGAGCGGAATGAGCAGTTCTTC.

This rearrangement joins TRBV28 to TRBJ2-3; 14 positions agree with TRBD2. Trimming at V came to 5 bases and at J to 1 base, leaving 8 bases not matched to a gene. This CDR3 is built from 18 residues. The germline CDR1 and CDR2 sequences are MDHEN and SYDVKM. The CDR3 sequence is CASSHGTSGSVGTDTQYF. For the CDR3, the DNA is TGTGCCAGCAGTCACGGGACTAGCGGGAGTGTTGGCACAGATACGCAGTATTTT. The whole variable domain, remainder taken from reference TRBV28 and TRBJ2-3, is DVKVTQSSRYLVKRTGEKVFLECVQDMDHENMFWYRQDPGLGLRLIYFSYDVKMKEKGDIPEGYSVSREKKERFSLILESASTNQTSMYLCASSHGTSGSVGTDTQYFGPGTRLTVL.

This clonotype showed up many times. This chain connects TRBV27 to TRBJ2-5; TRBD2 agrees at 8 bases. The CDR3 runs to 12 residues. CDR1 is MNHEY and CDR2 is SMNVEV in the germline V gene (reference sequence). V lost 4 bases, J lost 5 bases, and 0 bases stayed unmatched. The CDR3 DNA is TGTGCCAGCAGTTCTAGCGGGGAGACCCAGTACTTC. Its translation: CASSSSGETQYF.

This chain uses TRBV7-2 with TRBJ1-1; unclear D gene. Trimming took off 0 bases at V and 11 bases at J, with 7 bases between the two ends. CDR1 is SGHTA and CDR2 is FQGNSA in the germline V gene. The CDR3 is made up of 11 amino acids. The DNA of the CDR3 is TGTGCCAGCAGCTTAGCAGGGAGGGCTTTCTTT. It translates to CASSLAGRAFF.

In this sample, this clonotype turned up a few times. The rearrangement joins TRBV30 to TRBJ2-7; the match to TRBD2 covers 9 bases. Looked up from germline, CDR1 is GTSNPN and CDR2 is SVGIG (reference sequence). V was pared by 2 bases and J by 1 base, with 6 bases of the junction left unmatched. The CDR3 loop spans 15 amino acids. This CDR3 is CAWSISSGKSYEQYF. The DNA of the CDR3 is TGTGCCTGGAGTATCTCTAGCGGGAAATCCTACGAGCAGTACTTC.

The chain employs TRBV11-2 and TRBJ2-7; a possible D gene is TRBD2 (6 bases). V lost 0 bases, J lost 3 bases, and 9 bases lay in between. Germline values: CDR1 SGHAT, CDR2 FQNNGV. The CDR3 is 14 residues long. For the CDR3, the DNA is TGTGCCAGCAGCTTAGAGGGAGGTGTCTACGAGCAGTACTTC. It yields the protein CASSLEGGVYEQYF.

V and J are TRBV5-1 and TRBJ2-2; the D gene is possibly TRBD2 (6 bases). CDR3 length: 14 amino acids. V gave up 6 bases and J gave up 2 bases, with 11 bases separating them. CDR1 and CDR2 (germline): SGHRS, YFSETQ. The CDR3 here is CASTGELNTGELFF. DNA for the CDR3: TGCGCCAGCACGGGGGAGTTAAACACCGGGGAGCTGTTTTTT.

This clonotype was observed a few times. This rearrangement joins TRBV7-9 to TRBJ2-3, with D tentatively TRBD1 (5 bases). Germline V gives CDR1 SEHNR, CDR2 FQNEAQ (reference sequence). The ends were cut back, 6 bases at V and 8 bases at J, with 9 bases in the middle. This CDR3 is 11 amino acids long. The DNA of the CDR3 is TGTGCCAGCAGGGGGCCCCCTACGCAGTATTTT. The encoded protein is CASRGPPTQYF.

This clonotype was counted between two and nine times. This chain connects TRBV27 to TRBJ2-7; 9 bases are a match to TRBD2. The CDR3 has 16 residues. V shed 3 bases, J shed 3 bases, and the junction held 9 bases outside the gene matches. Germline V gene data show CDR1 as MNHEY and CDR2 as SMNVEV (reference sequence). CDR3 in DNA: TGTGCCAGCAGTTTGACTAGCGGTTATGGGGTCTACGAGCAGTACTTC. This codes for CASSLTSGYGVYEQYF.

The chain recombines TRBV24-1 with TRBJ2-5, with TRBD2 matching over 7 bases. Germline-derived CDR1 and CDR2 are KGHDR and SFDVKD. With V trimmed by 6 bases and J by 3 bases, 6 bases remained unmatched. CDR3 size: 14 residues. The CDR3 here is CATSPRAGEETQYF. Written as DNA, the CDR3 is TGTGCCACCAGTCCAAGGGCGGGGGAAGAGACCCAGTACTTC.

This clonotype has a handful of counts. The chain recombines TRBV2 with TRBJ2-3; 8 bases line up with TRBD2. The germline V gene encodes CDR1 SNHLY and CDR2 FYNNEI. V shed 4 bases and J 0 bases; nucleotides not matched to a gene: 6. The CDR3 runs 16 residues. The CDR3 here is CASSGESSGSTDTQYF. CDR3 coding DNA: TGTGCCAGCAGTGGGGAGTCTAGCGGGAGCACAGATACGCAGTATTTT. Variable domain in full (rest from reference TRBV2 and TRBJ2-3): EPEVTQTPSHQVTQMGQEVILRCVPISNHLYFYWYRQILGQKVEFLVSFYNNEISEKSEIFDDQFSVERPDGSNFTLKIRSTKLEDSAMYFCASSGESSGSTDTQYFGPGTRLTVL.

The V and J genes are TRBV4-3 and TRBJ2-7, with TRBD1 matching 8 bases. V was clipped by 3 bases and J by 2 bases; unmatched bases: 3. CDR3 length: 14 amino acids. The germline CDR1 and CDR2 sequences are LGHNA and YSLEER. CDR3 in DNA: TGCGCCAGCAGCCATAACAGGGGGACCTACGAGCAGTACTTC. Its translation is CASSHNRGTYEQYF.

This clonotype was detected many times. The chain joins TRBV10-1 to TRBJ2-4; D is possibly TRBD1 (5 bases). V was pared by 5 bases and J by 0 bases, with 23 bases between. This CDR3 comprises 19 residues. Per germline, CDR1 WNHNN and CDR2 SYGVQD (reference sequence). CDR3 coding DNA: TGCGCCAGCAGTACCAGAAGTATACAGGCTGAGGAAGCCAAAAACATTCAGTACTTC. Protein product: CASSTRSIQAEEAKNIQYF.

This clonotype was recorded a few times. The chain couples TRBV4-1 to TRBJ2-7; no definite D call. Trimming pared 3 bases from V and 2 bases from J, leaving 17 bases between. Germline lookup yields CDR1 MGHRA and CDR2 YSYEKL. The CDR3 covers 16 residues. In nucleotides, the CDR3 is TGCGCCAGCAGCCAGGTGACACGTACACCTACCTACGAGCAGTACTTC. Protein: CASSQVTRTPTYEQYF.

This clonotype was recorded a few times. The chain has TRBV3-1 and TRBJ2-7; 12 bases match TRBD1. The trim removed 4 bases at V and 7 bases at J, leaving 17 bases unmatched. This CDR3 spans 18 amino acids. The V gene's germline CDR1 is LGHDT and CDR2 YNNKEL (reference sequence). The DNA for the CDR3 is TGTGCCAGCAGCCCTTCCCGGGACAGGGGGCACGCGTCGAGGGAGCAGTACTTC. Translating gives CASSPSRDRGHASREQYF.

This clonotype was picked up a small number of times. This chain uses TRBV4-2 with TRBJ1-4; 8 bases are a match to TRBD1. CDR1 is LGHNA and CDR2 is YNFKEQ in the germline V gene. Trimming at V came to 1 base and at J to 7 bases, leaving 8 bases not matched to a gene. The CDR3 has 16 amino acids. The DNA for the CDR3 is TGTGCCAGCAGCCAAGCACTGACAGGGGTGGGTGAAAAACTGTTTTTT. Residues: CASSQALTGVGEKLFF.